The 6 T cell receptor beta chains reported below all come from one sample, sequenced in a study of T cell repertoires in cytomegalovirus infection. These TCRs' antigens remain unknown. TCRdb reprocessed the reads via MiXCR and lists one record per CDR3 protein. This table holds 160,000 or so distinct CDR3 sequences, about 20% found once. The sequences come from CD8+ T cells from cultured PBMCs, collected from culture after CMV antigen stimulation. These TCRs come from a human donor in good health (CMV status not recorded). Some clones in this sample may be carry-over from other donors' samples.

The chain links TRBV6-5 to TRBJ1-3; D possibly corresponds to TRBD1 (5 bases). The V gene's germline CDR1 is MNHEY and CDR2 SVGAGI. This CDR3 contains 16 residues. V gave up 4 bases and J gave up 0 bases, with 13 bases separating them. CDR3 region: CASSSLLQDSGNTIYF. DNA of the CDR3: TGTGCCAGCAGTTCCCTGCTACAGGACTCTGGAAACACCATATATTTT.

This rearrangement joins TRBV6-2 or TRBV6-3 to TRBJ2-1; a possible D gene is TRBD2 (5 bases). Between the trimmed V and J ends, which lost 0 bases and 10 bases, there was a span of 10 bases. The CDR3 runs to 13 residues. Germline lookup yields CDR1 MNHEY and CDR2 SVGEGT. CDR3 residues: CASSYSERREQFF. The CDR3 region has the DNA TGTGCCAGCAGTTACTCGGAGAGGAGGGAGCAGTTCTTC.

There are many counts of this clonotype. CDR3 region: CASRLTGLNSPLHF. The CDR3 DNA sequence: TGTGCCAGCAGATTGACAGGCCTAAATTCACCCCTCCACTTT. The gene calls are TRBV27 and TRBJ1-6, with a possible D match to TRBD1 (6 bases). Trimming took 6 bases from V and 7 from J, leaving 13 bases between them. Germline assignment: CDR1 MNHEY and CDR2 SMNVEV (reference sequence). CDR3 length equals 14 residues.

The rearrangement links TRBV7-2 to TRBJ2-3, with 7 bases fitting TRBD2. The germline V gene encodes CDR1 SGHTA and CDR2 FQGNSA. This CDR3 has 18 residues. Germline trimming cut 1 base from V and 0 bases from J; bases unmatched to any gene: 10. CDR3 nucleotide sequence: TGTGCCAGCAGCTTAGGTAGGGGAGGGCATCCTAGCACAGATACGCAGTATTTT. Translation: CASSLGRGGHPSTDTQYF.

This chain uses TRBV12-3 or TRBV12-4 with TRBJ2-7; D is perhaps TRBD1 (6 bases). The CDR3 consists of 14 residues. Trimming removed 3 bases at V and 3 bases at J, with 12 bases between. CDR3 region: CASSFGQSIYEQYF. As DNA, the CDR3 is TGTGCCAGCAGTTTTGGACAGTCGATCTACGAGCAGTACTTC.

This clonotype was seen a handful of times. The rearrangement links TRBV6-2 or TRBV6-3 to TRBJ1-5; D ambiguous. The V gene's germline CDR1 is MNHEY and CDR2 SVGEGT. The ends were cut back, 8 bases at V and 4 bases at J, with 12 bases in the middle. CDR3 length: 13 amino acids. CDR3 DNA: TGTGCCAGCCTATTCGACACGAATCAGCCCCAGCATTTT. This sequence encodes CASLFDTNQPQHF.